A single sample is the source of the 6 T cell receptor beta chains below, sequenced in a study of shared clonotypes between healthy human individuals. Data came from immunoSEQ multiplex PCR; TCRdb stores just in-frame clones and leaves some out. The data show roughly 510,000 clones, nearly 80% seen once. The material sequenced was PBMCs. These receptors were taken from a woman in her 40s in good health. Some clones in this sample may be carry-over from other donors' samples.

In nucleotides, the CDR3 is TGTGCCAGCAGCCCCGGGACTAGCGGGACCATACAAGAGACCCAGTACTTC. Residues: CASSPGTSGTIQETQYF. The genes are TRBV5-4 and TRBJ2-5; 13 bases are shared with TRBD2. This CDR3 has 17 residues. V lost 4 bases and J lost 2; bases outside the gene matches: 8. CDR1 and CDR2 (germline): SGHNT, YYREEE (reference sequence).

Notes on this clone: The same CDR3 also results from other DNA sequences found in this sample. The rearrangement joins TRBV28 to TRBJ2-3; no reliable D call. This CDR3 spans 13 amino acids. V lost 5 bases and J lost 0, with 6 bases in between. From germline, CDR1 is MDHEN and CDR2 SYDVKM. CDR3 DNA: TGTGCCAGCAGTCCCCCTAGCACAGATACGCAGTATTTT. Translated: CASSPPSTDTQYF.

This chain joins TRBV28 and TRBJ1-2, with a tentative D call TRBD1 (5 bases). V shed 5 bases and J shed 0 bases, with 10 bases lying between them. The CDR3 runs to 14 residues. Per the germline V gene, CDR1 is MDHEN and CDR2 is SYDVKM. DNA of the CDR3: TGTGCCAGCAGTACAGGTACAGCTAACTATGGCTACACCTTC. Protein sequence: CASSTGTANYGYTF.

This clone was found a few times. The CDR3 DNA is TGTGCCAGCTCACCACGATCGGGACTAGCAGGTAATGAGCAGTTCTTC. Translation gives CASSPRSGLAGNEQFF. V and J are TRBV18 and TRBJ2-1; 9 positions agree with TRBD2. The CDR3 consists of 16 residues. Germline V gene sequence: CDR1 KGHSH, CDR2 LQKENI. J was trimmed by 7 bases and V by 1 base; bases with no gene match: 8. Full variable domain (outside the CDR3, taken from reference TRBV18 and TRBJ2-1): NAGVMQNPRHLVRRRGQEARLRCSPMKGHSHVYWYRQLPEEGLKFMVYLQKENIIDESGMPKERFSAEFPKEGPSILRIQQVVRGDSAAYFCASSPRSGLAGNEQFFGPGTRLTVL.

At least ten counts were recorded for this clone. Within the sample, other DNA sequences also encode this same CDR3. The V gene is TRBV28, the J gene TRBJ1-3; D possibly corresponds to TRBD1 (5 bases). Trimming pared 3 bases from V and 3 bases from J, leaving 9 bases between. Germline V lookup: CDR1 MDHEN, CDR2 SYDVKM. The CDR3 loop spans 14 amino acids. This chain's CDR3 is CASSFGGGGNTIYF. CDR3 coding DNA: TGTGCCAGCAGTTTTGGGGGAGGTGGAAACACCATATATTTT.

Notes on this clone: A single base separates this from a much larger clone, so it may be a read error. This sequence joins TRBV5-6 and TRBJ2-7; 8 nucleotides align to TRBD1. Germline V gives CDR1 SGHDT, CDR2 YYEEEE. The CDR3 length is 14 residues. The trim removed 0 bases at V and 5 bases at J, leaving 4 bases unmatched. Here the CDR3 DNA reads TGTGCCAGCAGCTTGGGACAGGGGCCCCACGAGCAGTACTTC. As protein: CASSLGQGPHEQYF.